A selection of T cell receptor beta chains follows, all from one sample in a study of cytomegalovirus exposure and HLA in healthy donors. Generated by immunoSEQ multiplex PCR, the TCRdb table keeps only in-frame clones and is missing some. The sample has more than 95,000 clones, under 85% seen once. The material sequenced was PBMCs. All receptors derive from a woman under 30 in good health and CMV-seronegative. CDR3s include the opening cysteine and the closing phenylalanine or tryptophan. The D gene is left open where the match is weak. Clone size is given for some rows only: seen once, a few or many times, or a class if the clone is expanded.

J | V | D | size | DNA | CDR3
TRBJ1-1 | TRBV5-4 | . | . | TGTGCCAGCAGCTTGGGCGGTGGCGGAGCCTCGAACACTGAAGCTTTCTTT | CASSLGGGGASNTEAFF
TRBJ1-2 | TRBV27 | . | . | TGTGCCAGCATGTACTCCGCGGGGGCGCTGGATGGCTACACCTTC | CASMYSAGALDGYTF
TRBJ1-4 | TRBV28 | . | . | TGTGCCAGCAGTTTAAACAGCGAAAAACTGTTTTTT | CASSLNSEKLFF
TRBJ1-5 | TRBV28 | . | few | TGTGCCAGCAGTCAACCCTATAGCAATCAGCCCCAGCATTTT | CASSQPYSNQPQHF
TRBJ2-3 | TRBV27 | . | once | TGTGCCAGCATTATTGACTCCCGAGCCACAGATACGCAGTATTTT | CASIIDSRATDTQYF
TRBJ2-7 | TRBV29-1 | . | . | TGCAGCGTTAGGGGGAACTCCTACGAGCAGTACTTC | CSVRGNSYEQYF
TRBJ1-1 | TRBV6-5 | . | . | TGTGCCAGCAGTTATTCCGACAGAACTGAAGCTTTCTTT | CASSYSDRTEAFF
TRBJ2-7 | TRBV13 | TRBD2 | few | TGTGCCAGCAGCCTCCAAACTAGCGGGCGCTCCTACGAGCAGTACTTC | CASSLQTSGRSYEQYF
TRBJ2-7 | TRBV15 | . | . | TGTGCCACCAGCAGACATAGGGGAGGGGGACAAATTTACGAGCAGTACTTC | CATSRHRGGGQIYEQYF
TRBJ1-5 | TRBV27 | TRBD1 | . | TGTGCCAGCAGTGCCTGGACAGGGAATGGCAATCAGCCCCAGCATTTT | CASSAWTGNGNQPQHF
TRBJ2-1 | TRBV30 | TRBD2 | . | TGTGCCTGGGGACTAGCGGGGGGGCACAATGAGCAGTTCTTC | CAWGLAGGHNEQFF
TRBJ2-7 | TRBV11-2 | TRBD2 | . | TGTGCCAGCGGGTTACGCGGGGGGTACGAGCAGTACTTC | CASGLRGGYEQYF
TRBJ1-1 | TRBV9 | TRBD1 | few | TGTGCCAGCAGCCCCGAGAGGGGGCTCTACACTGAAGCTTTCTTT | CASSPERGLYTEAFF
TRBJ1-5 | TRBV29-1 | . | . | TGCAGCGTCTTGACAGGACCAACAGGGATTAGCAATCAGCCCCAGCATTTT | CSVLTGPTGISNQPQHF
TRBJ2-2 | TRBV4-1 | . | . | TGCGCCAGCAGCCCCCGGGGTCTTCACACCGGGGAGCTGTTTTTT | CASSPRGLHTGELFF
TRBJ2-7 | TRBV9 | TRBD1 | few | TGTGCCAGCAGCGCGGATACCGGGACAGGGGGCTACGAGCAGTACTTC | CASSADTGTGGYEQYF
TRBJ2-5 | TRBV6-5 | TRBD2 | . | TGTGCCAGCAGTCCGGGGGGGCGGGGAGAGACCCAGTACTTC | CASSPGGRGETQYF
TRBJ2-5 | TRBV29-1 | TRBD2 | . | TGCAGCGCCCGGGGAGGGATGGAGACCCAGTACTTC | CSARGGMETQYF
TRBJ2-7 | TRBV14 | TRBD1 | . | TGTGCCAGCAGCCACCAAGCCCGGACAGGATCCTACGAGCAGTACTTC | CASSHQARTGSYEQYF
TRBJ2-3 | TRBV5-1 | TRBD1 | . | TGCGCCAGCAGCTCTCTTGGCCTACAGGGGGTAGGCCCAGATACGCAGTATTTT | CASSSLGLQGVGPDTQYF
TRBJ2-1 | TRBV4-1 | TRBD2 | . | TGCGCCAGCAGCCCCGGGGTAGCGGGGGTCTACAATGAGCAGTTCTTC | CASSPGVAGVYNEQFF
TRBJ2-4 | TRBV5-1 | . | . | TGCGCCAGCAGCTTGGCAACGGGGTCCGGTATTCTAGCCAAAAACATTCAGTACTTC | CASSLATGSGILAKNIQYF
TRBJ2-2 | TRBV10-1 | . | few | TGCGCCAGCAGTGAAAGGCGGGACACCGGGGAGCTGTTTTTT | CASSERRDTGELFF
TRBJ1-1 | TRBV25-1 | . | . | TGTGCCAGCGTGGAGGGGACTGAAGCTTTCTTT | CASVEGTEAFF
TRBJ2-3 | TRBV5-1 | TRBD1 | . | TGCGCCAGCAGCTTGGGGGACAGGGAGCGCACAGATACGCAGTATTTT | CASSLGDRERTDTQYF
TRBJ2-3 | TRBV25-1 | . | . | TGTGCCAGCAGGCAGCGCGTGATCACAGATACGCAGTATTTT | CASRQRVITDTQYF
TRBJ1-2 | TRBV28 | . | once | TGTGCCAGCAGTTTCTCAGGGTTCGATGGCTACACCTTC | CASSFSGFDGYTF
TRBJ1-6 | TRBV19 | TRBD1 | once | TGTGCCAGTAGTAAAGGGACAGCCTATAATTCACCCCTCCACTTT | CASSKGTAYNSPLHF
TRBJ1-1 | TRBV18 | . | few | TGTGCCAGCTCAGTCGTTACGGGGGGTGGCACTGAAGCTTTCTTT | CASSVVTGGGTEAFF
TRBJ2-3 | TRBV10-1 | . | few | TGCGCCAGCAGTGAGTCCAGGTTCACAGATACGCAGTATTTT | CASSESRFTDTQYF
TRBJ2-3 | TRBV27 | . | . | TGTGCCAGCAGTTTGAGGTTTAGCACAGATACGCAGTATTTT | CASSLRFSTDTQYF
TRBJ1-2 | TRBV10-3 | TRBD1 | . | TGTGCCATCAGTGAGTCGACTCCGGGACAGGGACGTAACGGCTACACCTTC | CAISESTPGQGRNGYTF
TRBJ1-3 | TRBV6-1 | . | once | TGTGCCAGCAGTGAAAAGGAGCGCACTAATGGAAACACCATATATTTT | CASSEKERTNGNTIYF
TRBJ1-2 | TRBV6-1 | TRBD1 | once | TGTGCCAGCAGCGACCGACAGGGAAATGGCTACACCTTC | CASSDRQGNGYTF
TRBJ1-5 | TRBV5-4 | . | . | TGTGCCAGCAGCTTGGGGCCGCAAAGCAATCAGCCCCAGCATTTT | CASSLGPQSNQPQHF
TRBJ1-1 | TRBV2 | TRBD1 | . | TGTGCCAGCAGTCGACAGGGGAACACTGAAGCTTTCTTT | CASSRQGNTEAFF
TRBJ2-5 | TRBV5-6 | . | . | TGTGCCAGCAGTTCCCCGGGAACTAGAGAGACCCAGTACTTC | CASSSPGTRETQYF
TRBJ1-1 | TRBV2 | . | . | TGTGCCAGCAGTGTCGCAGGGCGGAACACTGAAGCTTTCTTT | CASSVAGRNTEAFF
TRBJ2-2 | TRBV5-1 | . | . | TGCGCCAGCAGCTCCTTGGGAGGAGACACCGGGGAGCTGTTTTTT | CASSSLGGDTGELFF
TRBJ1-1 | TRBV19 | TRBD1 | . | TGTGCCAGTACCAGGACAGGCGGAGCTGAAGCTTTCTTT | CASTRTGGAEAFF
TRBJ2-2 | TRBV18 | . | once | TGTGCCAGCTCACTCGTTCCCTTGAGGACTCAGCTCACCGGGGAGCTGTTTTTT | CASSLVPLRTQLTGELFF
TRBJ1-1 | TRBV6-1 | . | once | TGTGCCAGCAGTGAAGTGGACGGACACAACACTGAAGCTTTCTTT | CASSEVDGHNTEAFF
TRBJ2-7 | TRBV6-5 | . | . | TGTGCCAGCAGCCCACGACAGTCCTACTACGAGCAGTACTTC | CASSPRQSYYEQYF
TRBJ2-7 | TRBV7-9 | TRBD1 | . | TGTGCCAGCAGCCGGACAGGGTCTTCTCCCGAGCAGTACTTC | CASSRTGSSPEQYF
TRBJ1-2 | TRBV28 | . | . | TGTGCCAGCAACAGGGAATATGGCTACACCTTC | CASNREYGYTF
TRBJ2-2 | TRBV2 | TRBD2 | few | TGTGCCAGCGGTCATAGCGGGGGGGAGAACACCGGGGAGCTGTTTTTT | CASGHSGGENTGELFF
TRBJ2-1 | TRBV5-1 | TRBD2 | . | TGCGCCAGCAGCGAGACTAGCGGGGGGGTTTTGAGAGAGCAGTTCTTC | CASSETSGGVLREQFF
TRBJ2-1 | TRBV5-1 | . | . | TGCGCCAGCAGCTTGGAAGGGGATGAGCAGTTCTTC | CASSLEGDEQFF
TRBJ1-1 | TRBV6-4 | TRBD1 | few | TGTGCCAGCAGCGCCGGGACAGGGATTATCAACACTGAAGCTTTCTTT | CASSAGTGIINTEAFF
TRBJ1-4 | TRBV25-1 | TRBD1 | . | TGTGCCAGCAGTAGACAGGGGGCGACGGAAAAACTGTTTTTT | CASSRQGATEKLFF